This section outlines one T cell receptor (beta chain) sequence together with its context. The antigen it recognizes is unknown. Base qualities are not provided; no much larger clone lies one nucleotide away. The sample's time point, from its label and the paper: about 28 days (+/-7) after the second vaccine dose. Because spike-specific TCR depth and breadth did not differ between the two schedules, AZD1222 recipients who got a second dose at roughly 4 weeks were pooled with those who got a second dose at roughly 12 weeks. Vaccinee samples came from UK trials COV001 and COV002, including a single-blind randomized controlled phase 2/3 trial of AZD1222 (ChAdOx1 nCoV-19) in healthy adults. For TCRbeta chain sequencing, PBMC samples were collected from trial participants at day 0 and at day 28 after the second dose. The CDR3 regions of human TCRbeta chains were analyzed by immunosequencing. The study's processing was this. TCRs in the repertoires were compared against a reference library of SARS-CoV-2-specific TCRs that had been generated with the MIRA antigen-specificity platform. Breadth was defined as the fraction of unique TCRs that were SARS-CoV-2-associated. Depth was defined as the fraction of total T cells that were SARS-CoV-2-associated. Using the MIRA data, every spike-specific TCR was mapped to the spike region that the TCR reacted to and assigned to either a CD4 or a CD8 class. Log10-transformed breadth and depth values were compared by one-way ANOVA with Sidak's multiple comparisons tests. Not all clones reach the TCRdb copy of this immuneACCESS table, which keeps in-frame sequences only. Checked studies attribute under half of the gap to unresolved V genes and leave the rest unexplained. The V and J calls and clone size are taken from that table; D and trimming were inferred from the DNA. Recorded for this sample are more than 95,000 clones; about 90% of them occurred a single time. The top ten hold around 1.5% of the sample.

This sample is part of a study of T cell responses to AZD1222 COVID-19 vaccine (dated by TCRdb to the early 2020s). With respect to the entire study: TCR sequencing covered more than 230 trial participants: about 210 given two doses of AZD1222 and 26 given two doses of MenACWY control vaccine. Enrollment into the trials was organized by age into subgroups of 18-55, 56-69 and 70-plus years, and those subgroups contained approximately 160, 26 and 62 TCR-sequenced participants, respectively. The paper's findings and limits, for the study overall: Most participants were white British and females outnumbered males, and the authors suggested that clonal diversity may have been underestimated. After two AZD1222 doses, spike-specific TCR breadth and depth were significantly higher than at day 0 and than in MenACWY recipients. Only six AZD1222 recipients were SARS-CoV-2 seropositive at baseline, limiting conclusions about previously exposed vaccinees. Reportedly, almost half of the unique spike-specific TCRs recognized epitopes lying outside the regions that are mutated in the B.1.351 and B.1.1.7 variants. In the small 56-69-year group, the increase in depth fell short of significance, most likely because of low power. Because no samples from the day 14 peak response were available, repertoires could be characterized only after the peak T cell response. The whole spike protein was spanned by vaccine-associated CD4 TCRs, and dominant responses were seen in regions 160-218 and 743-854.

V and J are truncated by 4 bases and 9 bases respectively, leaving an intervening sequence of 20 bases. The CDR3 goes from the cysteine to the phenylalanine over 15 residues. The only DNA kept is the CDR3, 45 bases in frame from the first base. The germline V gene sets CDR1 to SGHRS and CDR2 to YFSETQ. The sequence derives from an adult who received the AZD1222 COVID-19 vaccine. The chain employs TRBV5-1 and TRBJ2-1, with the D call tentatively TRBD1 or TRBD2, each fitting 6 bases. The input for sequencing was peripheral blood, taken 28 days after the second AZD1222 dose. CDR3 region: CASSRSTRGFAEQFF. The sequenced DNA: TGCGCCAGCAGCCGGTCGACTAGGGGGTTCGCTGAGCAGTTCTTC.